This TCR beta chain is from a study of OX40 agonist ivuxolimab in advanced cancers. Study summary: The study reported partial responses in three patients: one hepatocellular carcinoma, two cutaneous melanoma.

This CDR3 spans 12 amino acids. Per the germline V gene, CDR1 is KGHSH and CDR2 is LQKENI. This table comes from immunoSEQ multiplex PCR, and its TCRdb copy is limited to in-frame clones, with some not included. The sample yields 60,000 to 90,000 clones, over 75% seen once. On this clone: One junction end does not reproduce the germline sequence, and a read error may be involved.

The chain uses TRBV18 and TRBJ1-2, with D maybe TRBD1 (5 bases). This receptor was obtained from an adult with an advanced solid tumor such as melanoma, head and neck, liver or kidney cancer. Here the sequenced sample was CD4+ or CD8+ T cells sorted from blood, taken in a trial of the OX40 agonist ivuxolimab. CDR3 DNA: TGTGCCAGCTCACCCCCCACCGGGGGGACTTCCTTC. It is translated as CASSPPTGGTSF.